This passage covers 24 T cell receptor beta chains from one sample sequenced in a study of blood T cell repertoires in COVID-19. Sequencing used immunoSEQ multiplex PCR; TCRdb keeps in-frame clones, though not all of them. The repertoire has over 80,000 clones, about 86% of them found once; the top ten carry 15% to 20%. Source material: peripheral blood. The receptors originated from a woman aged 55-70 years with acute or convalescent COVID-19.

The rearrangement uses TRBV6-5 and TRBJ2-1; a weak D match, TRBD1 (6 bases). V gave up 4 bases and J gave up 3 bases, with 10 bases separating them. This CDR3 has 14 amino acids. Germline V gene lookup returns CDR1 MNHEY and CDR2 SVGAGI. CDR3 bases: TGTGCCAGCAGTTCTAGGGGGATCTACAATGAGCAGTTCTTC. This gives the protein CASSSRGIYNEQFF.

This chain links TRBV9 with TRBJ2-1; TRBD2 aligns across 9 bases. The V and J ends lost 0 bases and 3 bases, in that order; junction bases with no gene match: 7. There are 17 residues in the CDR3. From germline, CDR1 is SGDLS and CDR2 YYNGEE. The CDR3 coding sequence is TGTGCCAGCAGCGTAGGAGTAGCGGGAGTGGGCTACAATGAGCAGTTCTTC. Encoded protein: CASSVGVAGVGYNEQFF.

Here the CDR3 DNA reads TGTGCCAGCAGTGACCGACAGGGGCAAGAGACCCAGTACTTC. The encoded protein is CASSDRQGQETQYF. The chain uses TRBV25-1 and TRBJ2-5; TRBD1 matches 8 bases. Trimming removed 3 bases from V and 2 bases from J; junction bases left unmatched: 2. This CDR3 contains 14 residues. CDR1 and CDR2 (germline): MGHDK, SYGVNS.

This clone turned up a few times. The chain employs TRBV18 and TRBJ1-2, with a weak D call TRBD1 (6 bases). Germline assignment: CDR1 KGHSH and CDR2 LQKENI. Trimming removed 6 bases at V and 3 bases at J, with 32 bases between. The CDR3 is 20 amino acids. CDR3 amino acids: CASSRQLGAAGRLGDYGYTF. CDR3 bases: TGTGCCAGCTCCCGACAATTGGGGGCCGCAGGGCGCCTCGGGGACTATGGCTACACCTTC.

The rearrangement joins TRBV6-5 to TRBJ2-7; TRBD2 agrees at 9 bases. In germline, CDR1 is MNHEY, CDR2 SVGAGI. V shed 6 bases, J shed 2 bases, and the junction held 8 bases outside the gene matches. The CDR3 covers 15 residues. The CDR3: CASRTTSGGTYEQYF. In DNA form, the CDR3 reads TGTGCCAGCAGGACGACTAGCGGAGGGACCTACGAGCAGTACTTC.

This chain joins TRBV5-1 and TRBJ2-3; 14 bases are a match to TRBD2. This CDR3 is built from 18 residues. Germline V gene lookup returns CDR1 SGHRS and CDR2 YFSETQ. The V segment lost 4 bases and the J segment 5 bases; nucleotides outside the gene matches: 12. For the CDR3, the DNA is TGCGCCAGCAGCCCCTCGGGACTAGCGGGGGCTGGGGGAGATACGCAGTATTTT. Its protein is CASSPSGLAGAGGDTQYF.

The chain combines TRBV7-9 with TRBJ2-1; a possible D gene is TRBD1 (5 bases). V lost 1 base and J 6 bases, leaving 22 bases between the germline ends. The CDR3 covers 18 residues. Germline values: CDR1 SEHNR, CDR2 FQNEAQ (reference sequence). The CDR3 sequence is CASSLGSGSRAQANEQFF. For the CDR3, the DNA is TGTGCCAGCAGCTTAGGCTCAGGGTCCAGGGCGCAGGCCAATGAGCAGTTCTTC.

The chain employs TRBV12-3 or TRBV12-4 and TRBJ2-1; 7 bases agree with TRBD2. This CDR3 region has 13 residues. The V segment lost 4 bases and the J segment 9 bases; nucleotides outside the gene matches: 6. CDR3 in amino acids: CASSSNGRIEQFF. For the CDR3, the DNA is TGTGCCAGCAGTTCGAACGGGAGGATTGAGCAGTTCTTC.

V and J are TRBV18 and TRBJ1-1; TRBD1 matches at 7 bases. J gave up 3 bases and V 6 bases, and 16 bases lay outside the gene matches. The CDR3 spans 17 residues. Germline V gene data show CDR1 as KGHSH and CDR2 as LQKENI. The CDR3 spells CASSPGAGGGGYTEAFF. The CDR3 nucleotides read TGTGCCAGCTCGCCCGGCGCAGGGGGTGGGGGATACACTGAAGCTTTCTTT.

The V gene is TRBV5-1, the J gene TRBJ1-1, with a tentative D call TRBD1 (5 bases). V lost 5 bases to trimming and J lost 6 bases, with 20 bases between them. Germline CDR1 and CDR2: SGHRS and YFSETQ. The CDR3 contains 15 residues. As DNA, the CDR3 is TGCGCCAGCAGTGGAGGGGCCTTACCGGCTCCTGAAGCTTTCTTT. The encoded protein is CASSGGALPAPEAFF.

V is TRBV29-1 and J is TRBJ1-1; D remains unclear. V lost 4 bases and J lost 0, with 9 bases in between. Germline values: CDR1 SQVTM, CDR2 ANQGSEA. The CDR3 consists of 13 residues. Here the CDR3 DNA reads TGCAGCGTTGTCCCCTCCTTGAACACTGAAGCTTTCTTT. Its translation: CSVVPSLNTEAFF.

V usage is TRBV19 and J usage is TRBJ1-3; D not resolved. The V gene lost 4 bases and the J gene lost 0 bases, with 4 bases spanning the gap. Germline V CDR1 and CDR2: LNHDA, SQIVND (reference sequence). The CDR3 spans 13 residues. CDR3 residues: CASSTLSGNTIYF. In nucleotides, the CDR3 is TGTGCCAGTAGTACCCTCTCTGGAAACACCATATATTTT.

The genes are TRBV4-2 and TRBJ1-2, with D possibly matching TRBD1 (5 bases). With 4 bases removed from V and 7 bases from J, the gap between germline ends came to 16 bases. CDR1 is LGHNA and CDR2 is YNFKEQ in the germline V gene. The CDR3 has 14 amino acids. The CDR3 DNA sequence: TGTGCCAGCAGCCTTAGTACGGGGGAGGGTGGCTACACCTTC. It specifies CASSLSTGEGGYTF.

The chain carries TRBV27 and TRBJ1-4, with D possibly being TRBD1 (6 bases). Per the germline V gene, CDR1 is MNHEY and CDR2 is SMNVEV (reference sequence). The CDR3 spans 17 residues. V lost 4 bases, J lost 0 bases, and 15 bases lay in between. Here the CDR3 reads CASSSRTDFATNEKLFF. CDR3 coding DNA: TGTGCCAGCAGTTCTCGGACAGACTTCGCAACTAATGAAAAACTGTTTTTT.

The V call is TRBV7-6, the J call TRBJ1-2, with 7 bases identical to TRBD1. The trim removed 4 bases at V and 4 bases at J, leaving 12 bases unmatched. The CDR3 spans 16 residues. CDR1 is SGHVS, CDR2 FNYEAQ, per germline. The CDR3 region is CASSSNTRQGSYGYTF. CDR3 in DNA: TGTGCCAGCAGCTCAAACACCAGACAGGGTTCCTATGGCTACACCTTC.

The chain carries TRBV19 and TRBJ1-3, with a possible D match to TRBD1 (6 bases). Germline V CDR1 and CDR2: LNHDA, SQIVND (reference sequence). V was clipped by 5 bases and J by 2 bases, with 16 bases between them. There are 16 residues in the CDR3. CDR3: CASSAIQGSPGNTIYF. Here the CDR3 DNA reads TGTGCCAGTAGTGCAATTCAGGGGTCCCCTGGAAACACCATATATTTT.

The chain couples TRBV5-5 to TRBJ1-1; D is possibly TRBD1 (6 bases). The length of the CDR3 is 15 residues. Germline CDR1 and CDR2: SGHKS and YYEKEE (reference sequence). V dropped 3 bases and J dropped 4 bases, with 16 bases sitting between them. CDR3 sequence: CASSWGSQGTTEAFF. Here the CDR3 DNA reads TGTGCCAGCAGCTGGGGATCTCAGGGGACCACTGAAGCTTTCTTT. The variable domain in full, completed from reference TRBV5-5 and TRBJ1-1, reads DAGVTQSPTHLIKTRGQQVTLRCSPISGHKSVSWYQQVLGQGPQFIFQYYEKEERGRGNFPDRFSARQFPNYSSELNVNALLLGDSALYLCASSWGSQGTTEAFFGQGTRLTVV.

The CDR3 loop reads CASSPSWDRAWHGYTF. CDR3 bases: TGTGCCAGCAGCCCCTCTTGGGACAGGGCATGGCATGGCTACACCTTC. The chain carries TRBV11-2 and TRBJ1-2; 9 bases agree with TRBD1. The V gene's germline CDR1 is SGHAT and CDR2 FQNNGV. The CDR3 is 16 residues long. Losses at the gene ends were 5 bases for V and 6 bases for J; bases not matched to a gene: 13.

V is TRBV24-1 and J is TRBJ1-2; 8 bases align to TRBD1. Germline-derived CDR1 and CDR2 are KGHDR and SFDVKD. This CDR3 has 16 amino acids. V gave up 2 bases and J gave up 2 bases; unmatched junction bases: 6. CDR3 in amino acids: CATSDSLDRGNYGYTF. In DNA form, the CDR3 reads TGTGCCACCAGTGATTCTCTCGACAGGGGAAACTATGGCTACACCTTC.

This clone showed up just once. The chain employs TRBV27 and TRBJ1-1; 8 positions match TRBD1. CDR1 is MNHEY and CDR2 is SMNVEV in the germline V gene (reference sequence). V gave up 6 bases and J gave up 4 bases; unmatched junction bases: 10. The CDR3 is 15 amino acids. The CDR3 loop reads CASRDSGGGGTEAFF. The CDR3 nucleotides read TGTGCCAGCAGGGATTCAGGGGGCGGGGGCACTGAAGCTTTCTTT.

The J gene is TRBJ2-7, the V gene TRBV29-1; the match to TRBD1 covers 7 bases. The CDR3 runs 12 residues. Per germline, CDR1 SQVTM and CDR2 ANQGSEA. The V and J ends lost 2 bases and 5 bases, in that order; junction bases with no gene match: 3. CDR3 nucleotides: TGCAGCGTTGAAACAGGGGCGAACGAGCAGTACTTC. The encoded protein is CSVETGANEQYF.

The chain links TRBV18 to TRBJ1-4; TRBD1 aligns across 7 bases. The CDR3 contains 13 residues. Germline trimming cut 8 bases from V and 3 bases from J; bases unmatched to any gene: 3. Germline V gives CDR1 KGHSH, CDR2 LQKENI. CDR3: CASRRGANEKLFF. DNA for the CDR3: TGTGCCAGCCGCAGGGGGGCTAATGAAAAACTGTTTTTT. Filled out from reference TRBV18 and TRBJ1-4, the complete variable domain reads NAGVMQNPRHLVRRRGQEARLRCSPMKGHSHVYWYRQLPEEGLKFMVYLQKENIIDESGMPKERFSAEFPKEGPSILRIQQVVRGDSAAYFCASRRGANEKLFFGSGTQLSVL.

In its sample, this clone was seen once. The chain employs TRBV27 and TRBJ1-6, with D maybe TRBD1 (5 bases). There are 15 residues in the CDR3. In germline, CDR1 is MNHEY, CDR2 SMNVEV (reference sequence). V lost 0 bases to trimming and J lost 7 bases, with 10 bases between them. The CDR3 coding sequence is TGTGCCAGCAGTTTATCCCCGGCAGGGAATTCACCCCTCCACTTT. Encoded protein: CASSLSPAGNSPLHF.

The chain links TRBV5-1 to TRBJ2-5, with a weak D call TRBD1 (6 bases). Germline lookup yields CDR1 SGHRS and CDR2 YFSETQ. The CDR3 covers 14 residues. V lost 7 bases and J 1 base, leaving 14 bases between the germline ends. Here the CDR3 DNA reads TGCGCCAGCCATCTTGGGACAACCCAAGAGACCCAGTACTTC. Translated, it gives CASHLGTTQETQYF.